Listed here are 20 T cell receptor beta chains from one sample, sequenced in a study of blood T cell repertoires in COVID-19. Data came from immunoSEQ multiplex PCR; TCRdb stores just in-frame clones and leaves some out. The data hold 50,000 to 60,000 clones, with roughly 87% observed a single time. Specimen: peripheral blood. The receptors come from a man aged 55 to 70 with acute or convalescent COVID-19.

V gene TRBV5-4 combines with J gene TRBJ2-7, with D possibly TRBD1 on 5 matching bases. The V gene lost 2 bases and the J gene lost 13 bases, with 16 bases spanning the gap. Germline V gene lookup returns CDR1 SGHNT and CDR2 YYREEE (reference sequence). This CDR3 spans 12 amino acids. Written as DNA, the CDR3 is TGTGCCAGCAGCTTAGGAGACAGCCACCTTTACGTC. It translates to CASSLGDSHLYV.

This chain connects TRBV14 to TRBJ2-7; D not certain. Germline loops: CDR1 SGHDN, CDR2 FVKESK. The CDR3 is 16 amino acids. Trimming took off 4 bases at V and 2 bases at J, with 18 bases between the two ends. The CDR3 bases are TGTGCCAGCAGCCTAAGAGTATATTCAGGTGCCTACGAGCAGTACTTC. Amino acids: CASSLRVYSGAYEQYF. The full variable domain, completed using reference TRBV14 and TRBJ2-7, is EAGVTQFPSHSVIEKGQTVTLRCDPISGHDNLYWYRRVMGKEIKFLLHFVKESKQDESGMPNNRFLAERTGGTYSTLKVQPAELEDSGVYFCASSLRVYSGAYEQYFGPGTRLTVT.

DNA of the CDR3: TGTGCCAGCTCACCATACTGGGGGCGGAACACCGGGGAGCTGTTTTTT. This codes for CASSPYWGRNTGELFF. The chain is built from TRBV18 and TRBJ2-2, with D perhaps matching TRBD1 (6 bases). Trimming shortened V by 2 bases and J by 1 base, and 11 bases separated the two germline ends. The CDR3 totals 16 residues. The germline V gene encodes CDR1 KGHSH and CDR2 LQKENI.

The chain links TRBV14 to TRBJ1-2; TRBD1 agrees at 9 bases. Germline V gene sequence: CDR1 SGHDN, CDR2 FVKESK. This CDR3 has 15 residues. J gave up 4 bases and V 4 bases, and 7 bases lay outside the gene matches. The CDR3 sequence: CASSLRGTGTYGYTF. The CDR3 DNA reads TGTGCCAGCAGCCTCAGAGGGACAGGGACCTATGGCTACACCTTC.

This chain uses TRBV3-1 (or the pseudogene TRBV3-2) with TRBJ2-2; 9 bases agree with TRBD2. Germline-derived CDR1 and CDR2 are LGHDT and YNNKEL (reference sequence). V was pared by 0 bases and J by 6 bases, with 2 bases of the junction left unmatched. The CDR3 runs to 15 residues. CDR3 in amino acids: CASSQEAGGPGELFF. The CDR3 DNA reads as TGTGCCAGCAGCCAAGAGGCGGGGGGGCCCGGGGAGCTGTTTTTT.

The rearrangement links TRBV5-1 to TRBJ1-2; 8 nucleotides align to TRBD1. CDR3 length: 15 residues. Germline lookup yields CDR1 SGHRS and CDR2 YFSETQ. The V segment lost 0 bases and the J segment 4 bases; nucleotides outside the gene matches: 5. The CDR3 sequence: CASSLAPGQAYGYTF. The CDR3 nucleotides read TGCGCCAGCAGCTTGGCCCCGGGACAGGCCTATGGCTACACCTTC.

This chain joins TRBV2 and TRBJ2-5; 7 bases agree with TRBD2. CDR3 length: 15 residues. Germline values: CDR1 SNHLY, CDR2 FYNNEI. After removal of 3 bases from V and 2 bases from J, the junction contained 6 bases not matched to a gene. The CDR3 sequence: CASSDWGGFQETQYF. The DNA of the CDR3 is TGTGCCAGCAGTGACTGGGGGGGGTTTCAAGAGACCCAGTACTTC.

V and J are TRBV11-2 and TRBJ2-6; TRBD1 matches 7 bases. Germline CDR1 is SGHAT and CDR2 is FQNNGV. The junction had 3 bases not matched to a gene; V was cut back by 5 bases and J by 2 bases. The CDR3 consists of 15 residues. The DNA of the CDR3 is TGTGCCAGCAGCCGAGACAGGGCTGGGGCCAACGTCCTGACTTTC. It codes for CASSRDRAGANVLTF.

The chain joins TRBV2 to TRBJ1-5; the match to TRBD1 covers 7 bases. The CDR3 has 15 residues. CDR1 SNHLY and CDR2 FYNNEI come from the germline V gene. J lost 9 bases, V lost 0 bases, and 8 bases had no gene match. The CDR3 sequence is CASSEAYQGVRPQHF. The CDR3 DNA reads as TGTGCCAGCAGTGAAGCCTACCAGGGGGTACGGCCCCAGCATTTT.

This chain uses TRBV24-1 with TRBJ2-5; possibly TRBD2 for D (8 bases). Per the germline V gene, CDR1 is KGHDR and CDR2 is SFDVKD. The CDR3 length is 16 residues. V lost 10 bases, J lost 3 bases, and 23 bases lay in between. The CDR3 DNA reads as TGTGCCACAGGGCCACCAGGGGGACTAGGCAAAGAGACCCAGTACTTC. Amino acid sequence: CATGPPGGLGKETQYF.

The chain combines TRBV11-3 with TRBJ2-7; 7 bases match TRBD1. The CDR3 has 13 residues. Trimming cost V 4 bases and J 2 bases; bases outside gene matches: 2. CDR1 and CDR2 from the germline V gene are SGHNT and YENEEA. The CDR3 nucleotides are TGTGCCAGCAGCTCCCAGGGGGCCTACGAGCAGTACTTC. Its protein is CASSSQGAYEQYF.

V is TRBV3-1 (or the pseudogene TRBV3-2) and J is TRBJ1-4, with D uncertain. CDR1 is LGHDT, CDR2 YNNKEL, per germline (reference sequence). This CDR3 region has 17 residues. V was cut by 4 bases and J by 5 bases, with 20 bases left in between. The CDR3 coding sequence is TGTGCCAGCAGCCCCCACTCTTTCGGGAGTGCAAATGAAAAACTGTTTTTT. The encoded protein is CASSPHSFGSANEKLFF.

This clone occurred a few times. The chain employs TRBV28 and TRBJ2-7; 10 positions match TRBD1. Germline CDR1 reads MDHEN; CDR2 reads SYDVKM. The CDR3 has 15 residues. Trimming at V came to 6 bases and at J to 3 bases, leaving 8 bases not matched to a gene. The CDR3 spells CASSEPGTGDYEQYF. DNA for the CDR3: TGTGCCAGCAGCGAGCCCGGGACAGGGGACTACGAGCAGTACTTC.

The chain recombines TRBV5-1 with TRBJ2-1, with 13 bases identical to TRBD2. The CDR3 spans 15 residues. V shed 0 bases, J shed 7 bases, and the junction held 1 base outside the gene matches. CDR1 is SGHRS, CDR2 YFSETQ, per germline. CDR3: CASSLGGLAGNEQFF. CDR3 in DNA: TGCGCCAGCAGCTTGGGGGGACTAGCGGGGAATGAGCAGTTCTTC.

The chain recombines TRBV6-6 with TRBJ2-1; TRBD2 matches at 7 bases. This CDR3 is built from 14 residues. Trimming cost V 6 bases and J 6 bases; bases outside gene matches: 8. In germline, CDR1 is MNHNY, CDR2 SVGAGI (reference sequence). CDR3: CASSSTGTINEQFF. DNA of the CDR3: TGTGCCAGCAGCTCCACCGGGACTATCAATGAGCAGTTCTTC.

The chain employs TRBV7-3 and TRBJ2-6; 7 bases map to TRBD1. The germline CDR1 and CDR2 sequences are SGHTA and FQGTGA. J gave up 0 bases and V 3 bases, and 2 bases lay outside the gene matches. This CDR3 has 16 amino acids. The CDR3 DNA is TGTGCCAGCAGCTTTTCAGGGGGCTCTGGGGCCAACGTCCTGACTTTC. Residues: CASSFSGGSGANVLTF.

The genes are TRBV7-2 and TRBJ1-4; D not certain. Germline V CDR1 and CDR2: SGHTA, FQGNSA. This CDR3 has 13 residues. V gave up 1 base and J gave up 8 bases, with 8 bases separating them. CDR3 DNA: TGTGCCAGCAGCTTAGGTATTAGCGAAAAACTGTTTTTT. Translating it yields CASSLGISEKLFF. Filled out from reference TRBV7-2 and TRBJ1-4, the complete variable domain reads GAGVSQSPSNKVTEKGKDVELRCDPISGHTALYWYRQSLGQGLEFLIYFQGNSAPDKSGLPSDRFSAERTGGSVSTLTIQRTQQEDSAVYLCASSLGISEKLFFGSGTQLSVL.

The rearrangement links TRBV10-3 to TRBJ1-1; D is perhaps TRBD1 (5 bases). The germline V gene has CDR1 ENHRY and CDR2 SYGVKD. The CDR3 covers 13 residues. V was clipped by 0 bases and J by 5 bases, with 7 bases between them. Here the CDR3 DNA reads TGTGCCATCAGTGAGTCTGGGGCGACTGAAGCTTTCTTT. It translates to CAISESGATEAFF.

This chain uses TRBV11-2 with TRBJ2-7; the match to TRBD2 covers 9 bases. Germline V gene lookup returns CDR1 SGHAT and CDR2 FQNNGV. The length of the CDR3 is 14 residues. The junction had 7 bases not matched to a gene; V was cut back by 4 bases and J by 6 bases. The CDR3 bases are TGTGCCAGCAGCTCCATCCGACTAGCGGCCGAGCAGTACTTC. Protein sequence: CASSSIRLAAEQYF.

The chain uses TRBV5-4 and TRBJ1-1; the match to TRBD1 covers 7 bases. Germline loops: CDR1 SGHNT, CDR2 YYREEE (reference sequence). Trimming at V came to 3 bases and at J to 7 bases, leaving 6 bases not matched to a gene. The CDR3 is 13 amino acids. CDR3 DNA: TGTGCCAGCAGCTCACTAACAGGGGTTGAAGCTTTCTTT. As protein: CASSSLTGVEAFF.